This T cell receptor beta chain comes out of a study of T cells of healthy individuals. This clonotype was detected ten times or more. TCRdb reprocessed the 5' RACE reads via MiXCR and lists one record per CDR3 protein. The sample lists roughly 87,000 distinct CDR3 sequences, roughly 15% occurring once. Germline V lookup: CDR1 MNHEY, CDR2 SVGEGT. Trimming left V 0 bases short and J 9 bases short, with 12 bases between. This CDR3 is built from 14 residues. The TCR sequence derives from a human donor in good health. The chain recombines TRBV6-2 or TRBV6-3 with TRBJ2-1; tentative D call: TRBD1 (5 bases). This CDR3 is CASSYSEERGEQFF. DNA for the CDR3: TGTGCCAGCAGTTACTCCGAGGAAAGGGGTGAGCAGTTCTTC.